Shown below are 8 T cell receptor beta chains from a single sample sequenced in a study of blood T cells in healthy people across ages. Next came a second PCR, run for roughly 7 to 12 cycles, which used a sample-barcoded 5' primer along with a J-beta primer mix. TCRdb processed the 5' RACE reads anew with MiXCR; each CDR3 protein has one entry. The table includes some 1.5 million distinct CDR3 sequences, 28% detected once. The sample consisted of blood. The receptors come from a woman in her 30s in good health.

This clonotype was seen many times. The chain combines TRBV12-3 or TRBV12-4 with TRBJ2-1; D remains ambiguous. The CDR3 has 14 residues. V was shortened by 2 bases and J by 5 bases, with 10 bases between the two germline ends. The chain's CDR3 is CASSLIGANNEQFF. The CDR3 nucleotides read TGTGCCAGCAGTTTAATCGGCGCAAACAATGAGCAGTTCTTC.

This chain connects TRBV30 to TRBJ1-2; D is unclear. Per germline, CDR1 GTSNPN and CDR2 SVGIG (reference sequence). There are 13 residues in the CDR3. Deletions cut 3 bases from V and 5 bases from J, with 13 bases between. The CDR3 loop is CAWRIVTVYGYTF. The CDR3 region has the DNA TGTGCCTGGAGAATAGTAACGGTATATGGCTACACCTTC.

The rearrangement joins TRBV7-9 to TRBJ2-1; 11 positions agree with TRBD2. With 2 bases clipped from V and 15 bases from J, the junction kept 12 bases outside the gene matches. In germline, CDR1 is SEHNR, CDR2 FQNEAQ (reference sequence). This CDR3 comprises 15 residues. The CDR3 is CASSLRGTSGSGLFF. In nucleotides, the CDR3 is TGTGCCAGCAGCTTACGTGGCACTAGCGGGAGTGGTCTGTTCTTC.

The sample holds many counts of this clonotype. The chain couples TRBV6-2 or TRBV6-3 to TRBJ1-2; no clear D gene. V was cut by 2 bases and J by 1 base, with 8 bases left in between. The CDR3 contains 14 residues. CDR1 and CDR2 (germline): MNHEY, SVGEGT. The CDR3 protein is CASSYDGINYGYTF. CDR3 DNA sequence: TGTGCCAGCAGTTACGACGGGATTAACTATGGCTACACCTTC.

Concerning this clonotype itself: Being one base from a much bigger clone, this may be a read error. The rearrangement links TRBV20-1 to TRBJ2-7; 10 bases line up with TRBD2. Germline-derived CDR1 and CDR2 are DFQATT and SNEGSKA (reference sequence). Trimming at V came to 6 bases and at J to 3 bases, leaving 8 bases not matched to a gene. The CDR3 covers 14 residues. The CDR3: CSAQSSGGHYEQYF. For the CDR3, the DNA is TGCAGTGCGCAGAGTAGCGGGGGGCACTACGAGCAGTACTTC.

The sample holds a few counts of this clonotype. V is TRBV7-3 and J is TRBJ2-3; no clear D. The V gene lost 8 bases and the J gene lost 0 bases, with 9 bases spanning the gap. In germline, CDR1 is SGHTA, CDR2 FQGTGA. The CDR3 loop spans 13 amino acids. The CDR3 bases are TGTGCCAGCTTCCAAGCGAGCACAGATACGCAGTATTTT. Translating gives CASFQASTDTQYF.

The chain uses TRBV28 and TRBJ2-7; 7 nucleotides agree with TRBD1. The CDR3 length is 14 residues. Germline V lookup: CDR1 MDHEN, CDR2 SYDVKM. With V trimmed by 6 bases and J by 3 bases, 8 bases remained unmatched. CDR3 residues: CASRWGQGVYEQYF. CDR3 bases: TGTGCCAGCAGGTGGGGGCAGGGGGTCTACGAGCAGTACTTC.

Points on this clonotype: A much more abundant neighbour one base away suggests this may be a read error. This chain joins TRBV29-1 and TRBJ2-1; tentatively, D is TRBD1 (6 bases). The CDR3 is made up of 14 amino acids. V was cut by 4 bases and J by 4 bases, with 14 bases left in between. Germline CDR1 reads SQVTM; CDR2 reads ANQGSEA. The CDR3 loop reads CSVALGAAYNEQFF. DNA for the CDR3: TGCAGCGTTGCATTGGGGGCAGCTTACAATGAGCAGTTCTTC.